This T cell receptor beta chain was sequenced during a study of shared clonotypes between healthy human individuals. Data came from immunoSEQ multiplex PCR; TCRdb stores just in-frame clones and leaves some out. The sample holds about 450,000 clones, 70% to 80% seen once. The CDR3 has 16 amino acids. Between the trimmed V and J ends, which lost 0 bases and 3 bases, there was a span of 11 bases. Germline V gene sequence: CDR1 SGHDN, CDR2 FVKESK. The V and J genes are TRBV14 and TRBJ1-4; D call uncertain. The sequence was obtained from a woman in her forties in good health. Some clones in this sample may be carry-over from other donors' samples. The specimen was PBMCs. This chain's CDR3 is CASSQDTGYANEKLFF. The CDR3 bases are TGTGCCAGCAGCCAAGACACCGGATATGCTAATGAAAAACTGTTTTTT.